The subject of this entry is one TCR beta chain. The target of this receptor is not known. No base-level quality is on record; no much larger clone is a single base apart. The sample belongs to a study of tumor-infiltrating lymphocytes in localized non-small cell lung cancer (dated by TCRdb to 2020 to 2023). In terms of the full investigation: Several histologies were represented in the cohort, which also included both smokers and never-smokers as well as patients whose samples were collected after neoadjuvant chemotherapy. The overall ICON cohort comprised 150 or so surgical patients with localized non-small cell lung cancer whose tumors were resected. TCR sequencing was one of several integrated assays, alongside flow cytometry, multiplex immunofluorescence, RNA-seq, exome sequencing and proteomics, applied to the same patients. From each patient came resected tumor tissue plus uninvolved lung tissue from that same patient, and the uninvolved lung tissue was described as non-adjacent to the tumor. The paired tumor versus uninvolved lung comparison of immunoSEQ T-cell fraction included some 50 patients.

Germline trimming amounts to 6 bases on V and 0 bases on J, with 5 as the count of junction bases outside the gene matches. The CDR3, cysteine through phenylalanine, is 15 amino acids long. Only the CDR3 part of the read is kept: 45 bases, read in frame from the first base. Based on the germline V gene, the CDR1 and CDR2 sequences are SNHLY and FYNNEI. On the study overall, not on this receptor specifically: In line with immunofluorescence CD3 counts, TCRbeta sequencing supported higher T cell infiltration in tumors compared with uninvolved lung tissue. No difference in TCR-derived T-cell fraction was observed between the flow cytometry-defined immunotypes IM1 (good prognosis) and IM2 (poor prognosis). Because different assays used different pieces of the same tissue, technical variation could not be distinguished from intratumor heterogeneity. No association of tumor T-cell fraction from TCR sequencing with recurrence-free survival was found (p = 0.61). Assay coverage differed among patients according to how much tissue was available, so only a subset of the cohort had TCR sequencing.

Enrollment in ICON was initiated in 2016, and the last patient was enrolled in September 2018. A subcohort of 76 patients provided fresh tumor and matched uninvolved tissue for in-depth immune analyses, with TCR sequencing among those analyses. TCR sequencing was performed on DNA isolated from bulk tissue, without cell sorting. The T-cell fraction in tumor and uninvolved lung tissue was provided by TCR sequencing with the immunoSEQ assay. In the paper's pipeline: For survival analysis, patients were divided into high (upper tertile) and low (lower two tertiles) T-cell fraction groups, which were compared by log-rank test. A signed-rank test was used to check for differences in T-cell fraction between paired tumor and uninvolved lung. TCRdb carries this immuneACCESS record with in-frame sequences only. Its versions omit some clonotypes, under half of them owing to an unresolved V gene in the studies checked, with the rest unexplained. V, J and clone size were drawn from that table, and D and trimming were deduced from the DNA. The sample table lists tens of thousands of clones, approximately 80% of them with a count of one. Of the sample, about 3.4% is held by the ten largest clones.

Sequencing was done on a sample of lung tumor tissue. The rearranged segments are TRBV2 and TRBJ2-7, and 10 junctional nucleotides match TRBD1. The sequence was obtained from a human donor with non-small cell lung cancer. The CDR3 protein sequence reads: CASSDRGPPSYEQYF. DNA sequence: TGTGCCAGCAGCGACAGGGGGCCACCCTCCTACGAGCAGTACTTC.